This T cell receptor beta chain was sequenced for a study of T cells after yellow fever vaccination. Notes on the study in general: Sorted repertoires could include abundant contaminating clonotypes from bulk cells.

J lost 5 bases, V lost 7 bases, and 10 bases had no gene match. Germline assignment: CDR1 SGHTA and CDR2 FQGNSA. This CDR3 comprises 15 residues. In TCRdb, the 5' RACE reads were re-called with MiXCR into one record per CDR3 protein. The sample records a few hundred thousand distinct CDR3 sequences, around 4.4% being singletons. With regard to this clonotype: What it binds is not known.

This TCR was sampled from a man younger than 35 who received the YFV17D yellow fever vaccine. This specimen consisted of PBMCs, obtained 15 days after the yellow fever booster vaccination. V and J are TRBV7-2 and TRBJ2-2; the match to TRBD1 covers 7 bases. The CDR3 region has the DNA TGTGCCAGCACCTTTACAGGGGCGAGGACCGGGGAGCTGTTTTTT. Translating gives CASTFTGARTGELFF.